This TCR beta chain was recovered during a study of blood T cells in healthy people across ages. Each sample gave at least 7 million isolated PBMCs. Next came a second PCR, run for about 7 to 12 cycles, which used a sample-barcoded 5' primer along with a J-beta primer mix. A single record per CDR3 protein comes from TCRdb applying MiXCR to the 5' RACE reads. The sample has 540,000 or so distinct CDR3 sequences, roughly 28% seen once. From germline, CDR1 is SGDLS and CDR2 YYNGEE. The CDR3 consists of 15 residues. The ends were cut back, 3 bases at V and 7 bases at J, with 14 bases in the middle. The genes are TRBV9 and TRBJ1-6, with D possibly TRBD1 on 5 matching bases. This receptor was identified in a woman in her 70s in good health. Sequenced sample: blood. The CDR3 loop is CASSGVETVNSPLHF. DNA of the CDR3: TGTGCCAGCAGCGGAGTCGAGACAGTGAATTCACCCCTCCACTTT. Together with reference TRBV9 and TRBJ1-6, the CDR3 gives the full variable domain: DSGVTQTPKHLITATGQRVTLRCSPRSGDLSVYWYQQSLDQGLQFLIQYYNGEERAKGNILERFSAQQFPDLHSELNLSSLELGDSALYFCASSGVETVNSPLHFGNGTRLTVT.